Listed here is a single TCR beta chain. The data stem from a study of cytomegalovirus exposure and HLA in healthy donors. This CDR3 is built from 18 residues. V lost 6 bases and J lost 2; bases outside the gene matches: 12. Primers: 60 Vbeta forward and 13 Jbeta reverse. Here immunoSEQ multiplex PCR was the method, and the copy in TCRdb shows in-frame clones only, minus some. The sample records over 250,000 clones, 86% being singletons. This chain links TRBV23-1 with TRBJ2-3; 12 nucleotides line up with TRBD2. TRBV23-1 is sorted into the ORF group, with uncertain function. Input material: PBMCs. The receptor's source is a middle-aged man in good health and CMV-seropositive. CDR3 in amino acids: CASRDTYTSGRPTDTQYF. DNA of the CDR3: TGCGCCAGCAGGGATACTTATACTAGCGGGAGGCCCACAGATACGCAGTATTTT.